This T cell receptor beta chain was sequenced in a study of metastatic and nonmetastatic thyroid tumors. The wider study: Peripheral blood and tumor or nodule samples from malignant and benign thyroid patients were compared. Overall study findings and caveats: Across blood and tumor, TCR beta diversity in malignant thyroid tumors was reportedly significantly higher than in benign nodules.

Authors' methods: A classifier for distant metastasis in papillary thyroid cancer was constructed using CDR3 differences observed across clinicopathological groups. From the PCR reads, TCRdb re-called clones with MiXCR. TCRdb's processing, not the authors' own work, is the source of the V and J calls. Of 9,000 to 15,000 clones listed, around 30% are singletons. With respect to this clone: The antigen remains undetermined. With a much larger clone just one base away, this may be a read error. Different DNA sequences within this sample yield the same CDR3.

This CDR3 comprises 14 residues. J lost 4 bases, V lost 5 bases, and 5 bases had no gene match. CDR1 and CDR2 from the germline V gene are SQVTM and ANQGSEA. Among the patients, none had received any treatment before thyroid surgery. This TCR came from a female donor with papillary thyroid cancer or a benign thyroid nodule (not recorded which). Some clones in this sample may be carry-over from other donors' samples. Input material: tumor tissue. This sequence joins TRBV29-1 and TRBJ2-1; TRBD2 agrees at 10 bases. The CDR3, as DNA: TGCAGCGTTAAGCGGGAGGGTCGGTACAATGAGCAGTTCTTC. It specifies CSVKREGRYNEQFF.